Ten or more counts support the clone carrying this TCR beta chain. Its antigen is unknown. This specimen comes from a study of regulatory T cells in long-lasting Graves disease. Study observations and caveats: Gene preferences differed: TRBV28, TRBJ1-2, TRBJ2-5 in persistent cases.

Arm-PCR of CDR3 regions and iRepertoire HTBI primers were the basis on which TCR beta libraries were built. Using its own MiXCR run on the multiplex PCR reads, TCRdb lists one record per CDR3 protein. The sample lists approximately 540,000 distinct CDR3 sequences, around 12% seen once, with roughly 9.3% in the top ten. The CDR3 extends over 13 amino acids. V lost 6 bases and J lost 0, with 9 bases in between. Time point of the sample: newly diagnosed GD, antithyroid drugs for less than 3 months. The TCR library was made from RNA that had been extracted from PBMCs in TRIzol. These data were likewise used in another study, on T cells in Graves' hyperthyroidism and ophthalmopathy.

Sequences were derived from peripheral blood mononuclear cells (PBMCs), sampled at new diagnosis, from a patient treated with antithyroid drugs. V and J are TRBV12-3 or TRBV12-4 and TRBJ2-7; D gene ambiguous. This clonotype was sampled from a young woman with Graves disease. This CDR3 reads CASSPASSYEQYF. DNA for the CDR3: TGTGCCAGCAGCCCCGCGAGCTCCTACGAGCAGTACTTC.